One and the same sample provided the 2 T cell receptor beta chains below, sequenced in a study of blood T cell repertoires in COVID-19. Sequenced by immunoSEQ multiplex PCR; TCRdb stores in-frame clones only, minus some. The sample holds 100,000 to 150,000 clones, around 81% seen once. The specimen was peripheral blood. Every receptor here comes from a man aged 25-45 years with COVID-19, enrolled during active disease.

The chain is built from TRBV29-1 and TRBJ2-7; 9 bases match TRBD1. The CDR3 consists of 13 residues. Trimming removed 6 bases from V and 6 bases from J; junction bases left unmatched: 9. Germline-derived CDR1 and CDR2 are SQVTM and ANQGSEA. CDR3 sequence reads: CSVYGQGTGEQYF. Here the CDR3 DNA reads TGCAGCGTCTACGGACAGGGGACCGGCGAGCAGTACTTC.

J is TRBJ1-6 and V is TRBV5-6; D perhaps matches TRBD1 (5 bases). This CDR3 is built from 13 residues. Trimming left V 3 bases short and J 12 bases short, with 13 bases between. The V gene's germline CDR1 is SGHDT and CDR2 YYEEEE. The chain's CDR3 is CASSSLQGKPLHF. The CDR3 DNA is TGTGCCAGCAGCTCGTTGCAGGGTAAACCCCTCCACTTT. Filled out from reference TRBV5-6 and TRBJ1-6, the complete variable domain reads DAGVTQSPTHLIKTRGQQVTLRCSPKSGHDTVSWYQQALGQGPQFIFQYYEEEERQRGNFPDRFSGHQFPNYSSELNVNALLLGDSALYLCASSSLQGKPLHFGNGTRLTVT.